The 13 T cell receptor beta chains below all came from one sample that was sequenced in a study of blood T cells in healthy people across ages. Then a second PCR, running roughly 7 to 11 cycles, was carried out with a sample-barcoded 5' primer and a J-beta primer mix. TCRdb redid the calling of the 5' RACE reads with MiXCR, one entry per CDR3 protein. The sample has about 650,000 distinct CDR3 sequences; 52% are singletons. The sequencing input was blood. The source is a woman at least 80 years old in good health.

This clonotype was recorded at least ten times. V usage is TRBV15 and J usage is TRBJ1-4; no firm D call. Trimming cost V 0 bases and J 8 bases, with 10 bases left between them. The V gene's germline CDR1 is LNHNV and CDR2 YYDKDF (reference sequence). This CDR3 contains 14 residues. The CDR3 spells CATSRDRGREKLFF. The CDR3 DNA follows: TGTGCCACCAGCAGAGATCGGGGTAGGGAAAAACTGTTTTTT.

This clonotype was counted only a few times. The chain has TRBV9 and TRBJ2-3; 11 bases agree with TRBD2. This CDR3 region has 16 residues. Germline V gene data show CDR1 as SGDLS and CDR2 as YYNGEE. V dropped 4 bases and J dropped 5; count of bases not matched to a gene: 9. The CDR3 loop is CASSTRTSGLGDTQYF. The CDR3 bases are TGTGCCAGCAGCACCCGGACTAGCGGGTTAGGAGATACGCAGTATTTT.

This clonotype was seen repeatedly, ten times or more. The chain carries TRBV20-1 and TRBJ2-3; 10 bases are shared with TRBD2. Germline-derived CDR1 and CDR2 are DFQATT and SNEGSKA (reference sequence). CDR3 length: 13 residues. After removal of 5 bases from V and 6 bases from J, the junction contained 5 bases not matched to a gene. Written as DNA, the CDR3 is TGCAGTGCTGGAACTAGCGGGGTTGATACGCAGTATTTT. This sequence encodes CSAGTSGVDTQYF.

This clonotype was seen a handful of times. With a much larger clone just one base away, this may be a read error. V is TRBV24-1 and J is TRBJ2-5, with D possibly matching TRBD1 (5 bases). With the DNA end fitting TRBJ2-1 better, the J assignment may be wrong. Per the germline V gene, CDR1 is KGHDR and CDR2 is SFDVKD. The CDR3 totals 14 residues. This chain's CDR3 is CATSDKGAQETQFF. For the CDR3, the DNA is TGTGCCACCAGTGATAAAGGGGCTCAAGAGACCCAGTTCTTC.

This rearrangement joins TRBV11-2 to TRBJ2-7; TRBD2 aligns across 12 bases. The junction had 7 bases not matched to a gene; V was cut back by 5 bases and J by 5 bases. The CDR3 is made up of 15 amino acids. The germline V gene encodes CDR1 SGHAT and CDR2 FQNNGV. DNA for the CDR3: TGTGCCAGCAGCCCCCGACTAGCGGGAGTTCACGAGCAGTACTTC. It translates to CASSPRLAGVHEQYF.

V and J are TRBV11-2 and TRBJ1-2; D gene ambiguous. Trimming removed 0 bases from V and 6 bases from J, with 17 bases in between. Germline V gene sequence: CDR1 SGHAT, CDR2 FQNNGV. There are 16 residues in the CDR3. The CDR3 sequence: CASSLEGGPTRNGYTF. The CDR3, as DNA: TGTGCCAGCAGCTTAGAGGGCGGGCCAACCAGGAATGGCTACACCTTC.

This chain connects TRBV5-1 to TRBJ1-5, with unresolved D. V lost 0 bases and J 6 bases, leaving 16 bases between the germline ends. The CDR3 is 16 residues long. CDR1 SGHRS and CDR2 YFSETQ come from the germline V gene. Written as DNA, the CDR3 is TGCGCCAGCAGCTTGGAAGGGCCTCAGACGGGTCAGCCCCAGCATTTT. Its protein product is CASSLEGPQTGQPQHF.

The chain couples TRBV7-9 to TRBJ1-1, with D unresolved. In germline, CDR1 is SEHNR, CDR2 FQNEAQ (reference sequence). The V end lost 8 bases, the J end lost 2 bases, and 15 bases lay between the germline ends. This CDR3 region has 14 residues. Here the CDR3 reads CASVFGRSNTEAFF. The CDR3, as DNA: TGTGCCAGCGTCTTCGGCAGGTCAAACACTGAAGCTTTCTTT.

The CDR3 loop reads CASTSEGHGNEQFF. In DNA form, the CDR3 reads TGTGCCAGCACCTCGGAGGGCCATGGCAATGAGCAGTTCTTC. The chain has TRBV7-9 and TRBJ2-1; tentative D call: TRBD2 (6 bases). V shed 7 bases and J shed 6 bases, with 16 bases lying between them. The CDR3 consists of 14 residues. Germline V gives CDR1 SEHNR, CDR2 FQNEAQ (reference sequence).

This clonotype has a count of ten or more. CDR3 DNA sequence: TGTGCCAGCAGCGTAGCGGGACAGGGGAAGGGAAGACCCCAGCATTTT. As protein: CASSVAGQGKGRPQHF. This chain uses TRBV9 with TRBJ1-5; 10 nucleotides match TRBD1. CDR3 length: 16 amino acids. Losses at the gene ends were 0 bases for V and 10 bases for J; bases not matched to a gene: 10. Per germline, CDR1 SGDLS and CDR2 YYNGEE.

V usage is TRBV4-1 and J usage is TRBJ1-4; D might be TRBD1 (6 bases). The CDR3 runs to 16 residues. Germline values: CDR1 MGHRA, CDR2 YSYEKL. Trimming removed 4 bases from V and 0 bases from J, with 12 bases in between. The CDR3 loop is CASSLRTEATNEKLFF. DNA of the CDR3: TGCGCCAGCAGCCTCCGGACAGAGGCAACTAATGAAAAACTGTTTTTT.

The chain joins TRBV20-1 to TRBJ2-1; 9 bases are shared with TRBD2. This CDR3 region has 17 residues. Germline CDR1 and CDR2: DFQATT and SNEGSKA (reference sequence). V was clipped by 1 base and J by 12 bases; unmatched bases: 19. DNA for the CDR3: TGCAGTGCTAGAGGGCTAGCGGGGATACTAACCACAGATACGCAGTTCTTC. This encodes CSARGLAGILTTDTQFF.

J is TRBJ1-5 and V is TRBV3-1, with unresolved D. This CDR3 has 13 amino acids. CDR1 and CDR2 (germline): LGHDT, YNNKEL (reference sequence). The germline V and J ends were trimmed by 4 bases and 4 bases, with 8 bases remaining between them. CDR3 protein: CASSRDTNQPQHF. The CDR3 DNA reads TGTGCCAGCAGCCGAGACACGAATCAGCCCCAGCATTTT.